Each of the 14 T cell receptor beta chains below was sequenced from the same sample in a study of shared clonotypes between healthy human individuals. TCRdb's copy holds only in-frame clones and misses some; the assay was immunoSEQ multiplex PCR. The data show 980,000 or so clones, 70% to 85% seen once. The source material was memory CD4+ T cells sorted from blood. Described subset: CD45RA-negative fraction. All receptors come from a man between 18 and 29 years old in good health.

The chain couples TRBV29-1 to TRBJ1-1; D is perhaps TRBD1 (6 bases). The ends were cut back, 3 bases at V and 13 bases at J, with 15 bases in the middle. Germline loops: CDR1 SQVTM, CDR2 ANQGSEA. This CDR3 is built from 11 residues. The CDR3 here is CSVDSGDLGFF. The CDR3 DNA reads as TGCAGCGTTGATTCAGGGGACCTAGGTTTCTTT.

Points on this clone: The same CDR3 can be traced to other DNA sequences in this sample. This sequence joins TRBV28 and TRBJ1-1, with 8 bases that match TRBD1. V was clipped by 3 bases and J by 2 bases; unmatched bases: 5. This CDR3 spans 15 amino acids. Germline CDR1 MDHEN, CDR2 SYDVKM. The CDR3, as DNA: TGTGCCAGCAGTTTCGGGGACAGGAAAAACACTGAAGCTTTCTTT. It is translated as CASSFGDRKNTEAFF. Drawing the rest from reference TRBV28 and TRBJ1-1, the complete variable domain is DVKVTQSSRYLVKRTGEKVFLECVQDMDHENMFWYRQDPGLGLRLIYFSYDVKMKEKGDIPEGYSVSREKKERFSLILESASTNQTSMYLCASSFGDRKNTEAFFGQGTRLTVV.

The V call is TRBV2, the J call TRBJ2-1; D unresolved. Germline loops: CDR1 SNHLY, CDR2 FYNNEI. With 3 bases removed from V and 4 bases from J, the gap between germline ends came to 7 bases. The CDR3 runs to 13 residues. As DNA, the CDR3 is TGTGCCAGCAGTGAGGGGTTTTACAATGAGCAGTTCTTC. Its protein product is CASSEGFYNEQFF. The full variable domain, in which reference TRBV2 and TRBJ2-1 provide the parts outside the CDR3, is EPEVTQTPSHQVTQMGQEVILRCVPISNHLYFYWYRQILGQKVEFLVSFYNNEISEKSEIFDDQFSVERPDGSNFTLKIRSTKLEDSAMYFCASSEGFYNEQFFGPGTRLTVL.

In this sample, this clone turned up many times. V gene TRBV19 combines with J gene TRBJ1-1, with D unclear. The germline gives CDR1 LNHDA, CDR2 SQIVND (reference sequence). The CDR3 has 17 amino acids. Deletions cut 9 bases from V and 0 bases from J, with 23 bases between. CDR3 nucleotides: TGTGCCAGCACTCGGACGGCCGCTTCCTTAATGAACACTGAAGCTTTCTTT. It specifies CASTRTAASLMNTEAFF. Together with reference TRBV19 and TRBJ1-1, the CDR3 gives the full variable domain: DGGITQSPKYLFRKEGQNVTLSCEQNLNHDAMYWYRQDPGQGLRLIYYSQIVNDFQKGDIAEGYSVSREKKESFPLTVTSAQKNPTAFYLCASTRTAASLMNTEAFFGQGTRLTVV.

The CDR3 DNA is TGTGCCAGCAGTTCTCCCGGTCGGGCCGGGGAGCTGTTTTTT. Protein sequence: CASSSPGRAGELFF. The chain recombines TRBV6-5 with TRBJ2-2; D remains unclear. V was shortened by 4 bases and J by 6 bases, with 12 bases between the two germline ends. Germline V CDR1 and CDR2: MNHEY, SVGAGI. The CDR3 covers 14 residues.

V gene TRBV2 combines with J gene TRBJ1-5; 9 nucleotides line up with TRBD1. CDR1 and CDR2 from the germline V gene are SNHLY and FYNNEI. The CDR3 consists of 16 residues. The junction had 5 bases not matched to a gene; V was cut back by 3 bases and J by 2 bases. The CDR3 DNA is TGTGCCAGCAGTGAGCGGACAGGGGCGCGCAATCAGCCCCAGCATTTT. Protein: CASSERTGARNQPQHF.

Turning to this clone: At the DNA level, this CDR3 is encoded by other sequences in the same sample as well. The V gene is TRBV7-2, the J gene TRBJ2-2; no reliable D call. The CDR3 loop spans 15 amino acids. Germline assignment: CDR1 SGHTA and CDR2 FQGNSA. The ends were cut back, 5 bases at V and 0 bases at J, with 10 bases in the middle. CDR3 coding DNA: TGTGCCAGCAGCCCGCAAGCTGCGAACACCGGGGAGCTGTTTTTT. This translates into CASSPQAANTGELFF.

The chain recombines TRBV6-1 with TRBJ1-2; D perhaps matches TRBD1 (6 bases). V shed 4 bases and J shed 1 base, with 13 bases lying between them. In germline, CDR1 is MNHNS, CDR2 SASEGT. CDR3 length: 15 residues. The CDR3 region has the DNA TGTGCCAGCAGTGGGGAGGGGACATTTAACTATGGCTACACCTTC. The encoded protein is CASSGEGTFNYGYTF.

J is TRBJ2-5 and V is TRBV6-1, with 9 bases identical to TRBD1. Germline V gives CDR1 MNHNS, CDR2 SASEGT. Losses at the gene ends were 6 bases for V and 5 bases for J; bases not matched to a gene: 4. CDR3 length: 13 amino acids. The CDR3 loop is CASSGTGKETQYF. The CDR3 coding sequence is TGTGCCAGCAGCGGGACAGGGAAGGAGACCCAGTACTTC.

The J gene is TRBJ2-5, the V gene TRBV7-9; the match to TRBD2 covers 7 bases. The germline V gene encodes CDR1 SEHNR and CDR2 FQNEAQ (reference sequence). The CDR3 covers 15 residues. V shed 5 bases and J 2 bases; nucleotides not matched to a gene: 8. As DNA, the CDR3 is TGTGCCAGCAGCCAACGACTAGCTCAACAAGAGACCCAGTACTTC. Translation gives CASSQRLAQQETQYF.

This clone appeared a few times. V usage is TRBV11-3 and J usage is TRBJ2-2, with D perhaps matching TRBD1 (6 bases). This CDR3 has 14 amino acids. V was clipped by 8 bases and J by 6 bases, with 16 bases between them. Germline-derived CDR1 and CDR2 are SGHNT and YENEEA. The CDR3 here is CASQQGRKAGELFF. In nucleotides, the CDR3 is TGTGCCAGCCAACAGGGAAGGAAGGCCGGGGAGCTGTTTTTT.

This clone was seen only a few times. This chain joins TRBV7-8 and TRBJ2-7; tentative D call: TRBD1 (5 bases). Germline lookup yields CDR1 SGHVS and CDR2 FQNEAQ. V lost 1 base to trimming and J lost 0 bases, with 13 bases between them. The CDR3 contains 16 residues. CDR3 sequence: CASSLVTGISSYEQYF. The CDR3 DNA reads TGTGCCAGCAGCTTAGTCACAGGAATTAGCTCCTACGAGCAGTACTTC.

V gene TRBV6-1 combines with J gene TRBJ2-3; 10 positions match TRBD1. Trimming took 9 bases from V and 2 from J; bases not matched to a gene: 8. Germline V CDR1 and CDR2: MNHNS, SASEGT. The CDR3 sequence is 15 residues long. CDR3 protein: CASHPGTGVTDTQYF. The CDR3 coding sequence is TGTGCCAGTCACCCGGGGACAGGGGTCACAGATACGCAGTATTTT.

This chain connects TRBV5-6 to TRBJ2-1, with 13 nucleotides matching TRBD2. Germline CDR1 reads SGHDT; CDR2 reads YYEEEE. V lost 2 bases, J lost 4 bases, and 6 bases stayed unmatched. The CDR3 covers 17 residues. The CDR3 loop reads CASSFGTSGKGYNEQFF. Here the CDR3 DNA reads TGTGCCAGCAGCTTTGGGACTAGCGGGAAGGGATACAATGAGCAGTTCTTC.